This entry features one T cell receptor (beta chain) sequence. This entry comes from a study of blood T cell repertoires in COVID-19. Trimming removed 1 base from V and 2 bases from J; junction bases left unmatched: 7. The CDR3 is made up of 16 amino acids. CDR1 is SGHRS and CDR2 is YFSETQ in the germline V gene. Authors' data handling: Cell counts per sample came from amplifying reference gene primers. Libraries were prepared by immunoSEQ multiplex PCR; TCRdb keeps only in-frame clonotypes and omits some of them. V and J calls plus clone size are reproduced from that table; the DNA served to infer D and trimming. The table has roughly 76,000 clones, around nine tenths seen once; the top ten hold about 11%.

The TCR comes from a young woman with acute or convalescent COVID-19. The chain has TRBV5-1 and TRBJ2-5; 8 bases line up with TRBD2. The specimen was peripheral blood. The CDR3, as DNA: TGCGCCAGCAGCTTGTTTGCGGGAGGCCAACAAGAGACCCAGTACTTC. This sequence encodes CASSLFAGGQQETQYF.